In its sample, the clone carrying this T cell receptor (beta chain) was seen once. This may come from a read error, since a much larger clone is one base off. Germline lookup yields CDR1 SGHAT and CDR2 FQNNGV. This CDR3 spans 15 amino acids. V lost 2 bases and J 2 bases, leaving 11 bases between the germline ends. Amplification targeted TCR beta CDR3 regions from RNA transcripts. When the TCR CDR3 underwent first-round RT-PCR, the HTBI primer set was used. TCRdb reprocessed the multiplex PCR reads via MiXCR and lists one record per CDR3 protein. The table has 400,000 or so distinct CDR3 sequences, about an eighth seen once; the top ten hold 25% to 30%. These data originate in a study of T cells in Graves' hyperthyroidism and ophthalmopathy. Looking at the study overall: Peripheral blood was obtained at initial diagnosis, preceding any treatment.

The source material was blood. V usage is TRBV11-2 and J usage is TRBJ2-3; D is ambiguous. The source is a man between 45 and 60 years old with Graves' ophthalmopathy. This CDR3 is CASSLFRDPTDTQYF. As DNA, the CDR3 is TGTGCCAGCAGCTTATTCAGAGACCCCACAGATACGCAGTATTTT.